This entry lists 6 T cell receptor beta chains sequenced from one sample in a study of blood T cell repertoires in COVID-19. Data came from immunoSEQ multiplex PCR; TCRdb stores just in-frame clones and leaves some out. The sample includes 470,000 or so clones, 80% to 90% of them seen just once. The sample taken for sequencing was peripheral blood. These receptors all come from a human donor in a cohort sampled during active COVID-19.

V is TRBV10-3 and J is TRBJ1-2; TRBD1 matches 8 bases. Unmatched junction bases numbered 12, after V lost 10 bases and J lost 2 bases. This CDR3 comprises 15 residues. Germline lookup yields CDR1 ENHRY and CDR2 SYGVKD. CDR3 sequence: CATSGGQGGNYGYTF. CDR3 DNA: TGTGCCACCTCCGGCGGACAGGGCGGCAACTATGGCTACACCTTC.

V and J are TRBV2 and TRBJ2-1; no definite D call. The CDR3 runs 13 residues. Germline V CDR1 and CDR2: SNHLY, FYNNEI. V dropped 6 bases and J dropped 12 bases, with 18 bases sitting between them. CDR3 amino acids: CASSPAVRTRQFF. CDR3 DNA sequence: TGTGCCAGCAGCCCGGCGGTCCGCACAAGGCAGTTCTTC.

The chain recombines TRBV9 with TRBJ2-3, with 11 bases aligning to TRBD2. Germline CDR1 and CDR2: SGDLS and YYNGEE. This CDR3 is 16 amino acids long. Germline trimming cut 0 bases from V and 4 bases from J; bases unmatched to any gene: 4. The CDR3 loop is CASSVVAGGGPDTQYF. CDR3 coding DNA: TGTGCCAGCAGCGTAGTAGCGGGAGGGGGCCCAGATACGCAGTATTTT.

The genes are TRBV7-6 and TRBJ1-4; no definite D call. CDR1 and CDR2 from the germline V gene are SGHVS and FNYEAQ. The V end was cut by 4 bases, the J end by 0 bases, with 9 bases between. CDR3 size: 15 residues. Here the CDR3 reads CASSSQIATNEKLFF. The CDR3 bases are TGTGCCAGCAGCTCACAGATTGCAACTAATGAAAAACTGTTTTTT.

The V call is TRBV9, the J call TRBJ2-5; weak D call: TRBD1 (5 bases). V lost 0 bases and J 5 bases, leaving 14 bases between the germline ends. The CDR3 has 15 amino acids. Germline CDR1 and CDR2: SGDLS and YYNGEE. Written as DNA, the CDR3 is TGTGCCAGCAGCGTAGCTGAAGGGGCTTACGAGACCCAGTACTTC. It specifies CASSVAEGAYETQYF.

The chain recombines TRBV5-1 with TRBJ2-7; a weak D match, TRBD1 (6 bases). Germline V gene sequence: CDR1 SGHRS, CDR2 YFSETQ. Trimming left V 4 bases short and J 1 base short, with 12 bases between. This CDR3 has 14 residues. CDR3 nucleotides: TGCGCCAGCAGCCCAACTCAGGGGTCCTACGAGCAGTACTTC. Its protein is CASSPTQGSYEQYF.